The 27 T cell receptor beta chains reported below all come from one sample, sequenced in a study of T-cell memory formation after mild COVID-19. TCRdb re-derived calls from the 5' RACE reads in MiXCR, one entry per CDR3 protein. The sample has about 39,000 distinct CDR3 sequences, about 6.7% seen once. Sequencing was performed on PBMCs or a T cell subset sorted from them (not recorded which). The receptors come from an adult who had mild COVID-19 (a few samples of this study predate the infection). Cell type and time point are not known.

The sample holds many counts of this clonotype. The V gene is TRBV27, the J gene TRBJ2-1, with 8 bases that match TRBD1. The CDR3 runs 13 residues. Germline-derived CDR1 and CDR2 are MNHEY and SMNVEV (reference sequence). After removal of 8 bases from V and 15 bases from J, the junction contained 15 bases not matched to a gene. The CDR3 sequence: CASGPTGALRRFF. CDR3 DNA: TGTGCCAGCGGACCGACAGGGGCTCTACGGCGGTTCTTC.

This clonotype was picked up a small number of times. The CDR3 protein is CSARDFASGTGGTEAFF. Here the CDR3 DNA reads TGCAGTGCTAGAGATTTCGCATCAGGGACAGGGGGCACTGAAGCTTTCTTT. The rearrangement links TRBV20-1 to TRBJ1-1, with 11 bases lining up with TRBD1. The CDR3 is made up of 17 amino acids. Germline CDR1 reads DFQATT; CDR2 reads SNEGSKA (reference sequence). J lost 4 bases, V lost 0 bases, and 10 bases had no gene match.

This clonotype was recorded many times. The chain uses TRBV29-1 and TRBJ2-3; 10 bases match TRBD2. This CDR3 has 14 residues. Germline CDR1 is SQVTM and CDR2 is ANQGSEA. With V trimmed by 7 bases and J by 0 bases, 4 bases remained unmatched. The CDR3 bases are TGCAGCGCCCAGCGGGGGGGAAGCACAGATACGCAGTATTTT. Its translation is CSAQRGGSTDTQYF.

In its sample, this clonotype was seen many times. The chain combines TRBV6-5 with TRBJ2-7; 7 nucleotides match TRBD1. CDR1 is MNHEY and CDR2 is SVGAGI in the germline V gene. V trimming: 0 bases; J trimming: 5 bases; junction bases outside the gene matches: 16. The CDR3 is made up of 18 amino acids. The DNA for the CDR3 is TGTGCCAGCAGTTACTCGAGAGGGGGCCAGGGGTGGTCGAACGAGCAGTACTTC. As protein: CASSYSRGGQGWSNEQYF.

This clonotype was observed many times. The chain employs TRBV7-3 and TRBJ1-6, with 7 bases lining up with TRBD1. The CDR3 contains 13 residues. CDR1 SGHTA and CDR2 FQGTGA come from the germline V gene. Trimming cost V 5 bases and J 8 bases; bases outside gene matches: 3. Written as DNA, the CDR3 is TGTGCCAGCAGCCCAGGGGGTTATTCACCCCTCCACTTT. Encoded protein: CASSPGGYSPLHF.

Sample share makes this clonotype medium-sized. This rearrangement joins TRBV5-5 to TRBJ2-2, with 7 bases identical to TRBD1. This CDR3 has 15 residues. Losses at the gene ends were 5 bases for V and 0 bases for J; bases not matched to a gene: 4. Germline values: CDR1 SGHKS, CDR2 YYEKEE (reference sequence). The CDR3: CASSRDSANTGELFF. The CDR3 coding sequence is TGTGCCAGCAGTCGGGACAGCGCGAACACCGGGGAGCTGTTTTTT.

This sequence joins TRBV7-9 and TRBJ1-4, with D tentatively TRBD1 (6 bases). This CDR3 is built from 14 residues. The V gene's germline CDR1 is SEHNR and CDR2 FQNEAQ (reference sequence). Trimming removed 5 bases at V and 7 bases at J, with 14 bases between. The CDR3 is CASSPDSGGEKLFF. The CDR3 DNA reads TGTGCCAGCAGCCCGGACAGTGGAGGTGAAAAACTGTTTTTT.

This chain uses TRBV2 with TRBJ1-6, with 9 bases identical to TRBD1. The CDR3 covers 14 residues. Germline CDR1 is SNHLY and CDR2 is FYNNEI. V trimming: 4 bases; J trimming: 8 bases; junction bases outside the gene matches: 3. The CDR3 region is CASSARTGDSPLHF. The DNA of the CDR3 is TGTGCCAGCAGTGCTCGGACAGGGGATTCACCCCTCCACTTT.

The V gene is TRBV7-2, the J gene TRBJ2-3; 8 nucleotides line up with TRBD2. Germline CDR1 and CDR2: SGHTA and FQGNSA. J was trimmed by 4 bases and V by 4 bases; bases with no gene match: 7. CDR3 length equals 15 residues. CDR3 bases: TGTGCCAGCAGCTCCCTAGGACTAGCTGCAGATACGCAGTATTTT. The encoded protein is CASSSLGLAADTQYF.

This clonotype was seen a handful of times. The rearrangement joins TRBV5-5 to TRBJ1-1; maybe TRBD1 (5 bases). This CDR3 has 18 residues. Trimming left V 3 bases short and J 4 bases short, with 25 bases between. From germline, CDR1 is SGHKS and CDR2 YYEKEE (reference sequence). This CDR3 reads CASSSLGAGWGVGTEAFF. In DNA, the CDR3 is TGTGCCAGCAGCTCACTCGGGGCGGGATGGGGGGTCGGCACTGAAGCTTTCTTT.

This clonotype was seen ten or more times. V and J are TRBV10-3 and TRBJ1-5, with a weak D call TRBD1 (5 bases). The CDR3 length is 13 residues. V was clipped by 9 bases and J by 1 base, with 10 bases between them. Germline V gene data show CDR1 as ENHRY and CDR2 as SYGVKD. CDR3 residues: CAIGGGSNQPQHF. The DNA for the CDR3 is TGTGCCATTGGGGGGGGGAGCAATCAGCCCCAGCATTTT.

V and J are TRBV12-3 or TRBV12-4 and TRBJ1-6, with D hard to call. The CDR3 length is 13 residues. Between the trimmed V and J ends, which lost 3 bases and 10 bases, there was a span of 10 bases. CDR3 loop: CASSFPQPSPLHF. CDR3 nucleotides: TGTGCCAGCAGTTTCCCACAGCCCTCACCCCTCCACTTT.

This clonotype was counted ten times or more. CDR3 loop: CASSPQGTGGEQYF. CDR3 nucleotide sequence: TGTGCCAGCAGCCCTCAAGGTACAGGCGGCGAGCAGTACTTC. The chain joins TRBV6-5 to TRBJ2-7; D is possibly TRBD1 (5 bases). V was shortened by 6 bases and J by 6 bases, with 18 bases between the two germline ends. Germline CDR1 and CDR2: MNHEY and SVGAGI. This CDR3 comprises 14 residues.

This clonotype came up a few times. The rearrangement links TRBV20-1 to TRBJ2-4; 8 bases align to TRBD1. Germline trimming cut 5 bases from V and 6 bases from J; bases unmatched to any gene: 9. The CDR3 spans 14 residues. CDR1 is DFQATT, CDR2 SNEGSKA, per germline (reference sequence). CDR3 sequence reads: CSAAPPGQGNIQYF. CDR3 sequence (DNA): TGCAGTGCTGCGCCTCCCGGACAGGGAAACATTCAGTACTTC.

This clonotype is classed as medium-sized. The rearrangement joins TRBV6-5 to TRBJ2-7, with 9 bases matching TRBD1. Germline CDR1 is MNHEY and CDR2 is SVGAGI. This CDR3 is built from 19 residues. The J segment lost 1 base and the V segment lost 0 bases, leaving 13 bases of the junction unmatched. Here the CDR3 DNA reads TGTGCCAGCAGTTACTCGAAAATTGTCACCGGACAGGGGTCCTACGAGCAGTACTTC. Translating it yields CASSYSKIVTGQGSYEQYF.

The chain employs TRBV3-1 and TRBJ2-7; TRBD2 matches at 7 bases. CDR1 and CDR2 from the germline V gene are LGHDT and YNNKEL (reference sequence). V lost 1 base and J lost 3; bases outside the gene matches: 6. This CDR3 region has 15 residues. DNA for the CDR3: TGTGCCAGCAGCCAAGCTTCCGCGGGGGTCTACGAGCAGTACTTC. Amino acid sequence: CASSQASAGVYEQYF.

This clonotype was detected many times. The rearrangement uses TRBV5-1 and TRBJ2-5; tentative D call: TRBD2 (5 bases). The CDR3 extends over 15 amino acids. Trimming shortened V by 4 bases and J by 4 bases, and 17 bases separated the two germline ends. The germline V gene has CDR1 SGHRS and CDR2 YFSETQ. The CDR3 sequence is CASSPTEGWGETQYF. The CDR3 DNA follows: TGCGCCAGCAGCCCCACCGAGGGATGGGGAGAGACCCAGTACTTC.

Ten or more counts support this clonotype. The chain carries TRBV7-2 and TRBJ1-5, with D possibly TRBD1 on 6 matching bases. This CDR3 comprises 16 residues. Germline CDR1 reads SGHTA; CDR2 reads FQGNSA. The V end was cut by 1 base, the J end by 4 bases, with 14 bases between. DNA for the CDR3: TGTGCCAGCAGCTTAGGGTCGGGGGCGCGGAATCAGCCCCAGCATTTT. Residues: CASSLGSGARNQPQHF. The full variable domain, completed using reference TRBV7-2 and TRBJ1-5, is GAGVSQSPSNKVTEKGKDVELRCDPISGHTALYWYRQSLGQGLEFLIYFQGNSAPDKSGLPSDRFSAERTGGSVSTLTIQRTQQEDSAVYLCASSLGSGARNQPQHFGDGTRLSIL.

This clonotype came up many times. The gene calls are TRBV4-2 and TRBJ2-7; possible D gene TRBD2, 6 bases. The V and J ends lost 0 bases and 4 bases respectively, with 16 bases between them. Germline loops: CDR1 LGHNA, CDR2 YNFKEQ. The CDR3 has 16 amino acids. The CDR3: CASSQELQDGGYEQYF. DNA for the CDR3: TGTGCCAGCAGCCAAGAGTTGCAGGACGGAGGGTACGAGCAGTACTTC.

A few counts support this clonotype. The chain joins TRBV5-5 to TRBJ1-1; tentatively, D is TRBD1 (5 bases). Germline CDR1 reads SGHKS; CDR2 reads YYEKEE (reference sequence). This CDR3 contains 14 residues. The ends were cut back, 2 bases at V and 0 bases at J, with 8 bases in the middle. The DNA of the CDR3 is TGTGCCAGCAGCTTCGGGACGGTGAACACTGAAGCTTTCTTT. This encodes CASSFGTVNTEAFF.

This clonotype was seen at least ten times. V and J are TRBV3-1 and TRBJ1-6; D ambiguous. Germline-derived CDR1 and CDR2 are LGHDT and YNNKEL (reference sequence). This CDR3 is 14 amino acids long. V was pared by 1 base and J by 10 bases, with 11 bases between. The CDR3 reads CASSQGHPESPLHF. CDR3 bases: TGTGCCAGCAGCCAAGGACACCCTGAATCACCCCTCCACTTT.

This clonotype was seen many times. CDR3 region: CASRPDRAMHQPQHF. The CDR3 DNA reads TGTGCCAGCAGGCCCGACAGGGCGATGCATCAGCCCCAGCATTTT. V gene TRBV7-9 combines with J gene TRBJ1-5, with 7 bases aligning to TRBD1. The CDR3 is made up of 15 amino acids. Per germline, CDR1 SEHNR and CDR2 FQNEAQ (reference sequence). J was trimmed by 5 bases and V by 6 bases; bases with no gene match: 10.

At least ten counts were recorded for this clonotype. Here the CDR3 reads CASSSQSSYNSPLHF. CDR3 DNA: TGTGCCAGCAGTAGTCAGAGCTCCTATAATTCACCCCTCCACTTT. This chain joins TRBV6-5 and TRBJ1-6; D gene uncertain. The V gene's germline CDR1 is MNHEY and CDR2 SVGAGI. There are 15 residues in the CDR3. Trimming shortened V by 5 bases and J by 0 bases, and 8 bases separated the two germline ends.

The chain uses TRBV7-9 and TRBJ2-7, with 9 bases matching TRBD2. The trim removed 5 bases at V and 4 bases at J, leaving 12 bases unmatched. The CDR3 is 16 residues long. CDR1 is SEHNR and CDR2 is FQNEAQ in the germline V gene (reference sequence). The chain's CDR3 is CASSPLSGRTIYEQYF. Here the CDR3 DNA reads TGTGCCAGCAGCCCCCTCAGCGGGAGGACCATATACGAGCAGTACTTC.

This chain joins TRBV3-1 and TRBJ1-2, with D hard to call. The germline V gene has CDR1 LGHDT and CDR2 YNNKEL (reference sequence). Trimming pared 4 bases from V and 8 bases from J, leaving 11 bases between. The CDR3 is 12 residues long. The CDR3 is CASSRRTAGYTF. CDR3 nucleotides: TGTGCCAGCAGCCGCCGAACAGCGGGCTACACCTTC.

The chain uses TRBV6-2 or TRBV6-3 and TRBJ1-1; unclear D gene. The CDR3 is 15 amino acids. V shed 4 bases and J shed 0 bases, with 12 bases lying between them. The germline V gene has CDR1 MNHEY and CDR2 SVGEGT. The CDR3 region is CASSSTHDMNTEAFF. CDR3 nucleotides: TGTGCCAGCAGTTCGACTCACGATATGAACACTGAAGCTTTCTTT.

This clonotype has more than one count but fewer than ten. The chain recombines TRBV12-3 or TRBV12-4 with TRBJ2-1, with 8 bases matching TRBD1. CDR3 length: 14 residues. J gave up 4 bases and V 5 bases, and 4 bases lay outside the gene matches. CDR3 coding DNA: TGTGCCAGCAGTAACGGACAGGGTTACAATGAGCAGTTCTTC. Its protein is CASSNGQGYNEQFF.